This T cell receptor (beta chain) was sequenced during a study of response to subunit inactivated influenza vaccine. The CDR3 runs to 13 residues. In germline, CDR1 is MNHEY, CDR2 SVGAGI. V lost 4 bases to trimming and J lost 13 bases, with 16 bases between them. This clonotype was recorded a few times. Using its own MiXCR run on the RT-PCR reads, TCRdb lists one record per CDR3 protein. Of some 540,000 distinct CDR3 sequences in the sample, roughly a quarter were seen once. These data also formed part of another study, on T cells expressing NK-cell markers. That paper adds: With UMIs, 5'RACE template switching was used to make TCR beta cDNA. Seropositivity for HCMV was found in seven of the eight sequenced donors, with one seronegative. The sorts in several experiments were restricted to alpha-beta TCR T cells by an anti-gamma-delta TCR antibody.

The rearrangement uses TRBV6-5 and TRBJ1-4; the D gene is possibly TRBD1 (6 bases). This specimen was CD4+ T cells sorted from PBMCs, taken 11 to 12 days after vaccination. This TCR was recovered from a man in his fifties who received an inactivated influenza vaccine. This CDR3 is CASSFRTGIGLFF. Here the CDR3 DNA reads TGTGCCAGCAGTTTCCGAACAGGGATAGGACTGTTTTTT.